These 18 T cell receptor beta chains came from one sample sequenced in a study of vaccination effects on CD4 cells after COVID-19 (dated by TCRdb to 2021 to 2024). Their specific antigens are unknown. Library method: the immunoSEQ multiplex PCR assay. TCRdb carries this immuneACCESS record with in-frame sequences only. Its versions omit some clonotypes, under half of them owing to an unresolved V gene in the studies checked, with the rest unexplained. The sample yields about 22,000 clones; approximately 70% were counted once. The top ten clones comprise about 9.4% of the sample. The ViraFEST assay stimulated PBMC with viral peptide pools and then used TCR sequencing to identify antigen-specific CD4+ T cell clonotypes by expansion. After less than 13 days of culture, CD4+ T cells were isolated with the EasySep CD4+ T cell isolation kit. Two doses of either the BNT162b2 or the mRNA-1273 mRNA SARS-CoV-2 vaccine were administered to participants.

The sample consisted of CD4+ T cells from PBMCs cultured with HCoV-NL63 spike peptides, taken after COVID-19 vaccination. The cell subset or site label on this specimen signifies: HCoV-NL63 spike overlapping peptide pool stimulation. Source of these receptors: a human donor who received a COVID-19 vaccine.

In its sample, this clone was seen once. The chain has TRBV29-1 and TRBJ2-1; 11 bases agree with TRBD2. The germline gives CDR1 SQVTM, CDR2 ANQGSEA. The length of the CDR3 is 15 residues. Germline trimming cut 5 bases from V and 7 bases from J; bases unmatched to any gene: 10. CDR3 nucleotide sequence: TGCAGCGTTTCCCCATTAGCGGGAGGGCCTAATGAGCAGTTCTTC. Protein sequence: CSVSPLAGGPNEQFF.

The chain employs TRBV5-4 and TRBJ2-7; D is tentatively TRBD1 or TRBD2 (5 bases each). CDR3 length: 14 residues. Germline V gives CDR1 SGHNT, CDR2 YYREEE (reference sequence). V lost 4 bases and J lost 2, with 13 bases in between. CDR3 amino acids: CASSPGLRAYEQYF. DNA of the CDR3: TGTGCCAGCAGCCCGGGGCTCAGGGCCTACGAGCAGTACTTC. Variable domain in full (rest from reference TRBV5-4 and TRBJ2-7): ETGVTQSPTHLIKTRGQQVTLRCSSQSGHNTVSWYQQALGQGPQFIFQYYREEENGRGNFPPRFSGLQFPNYSSELNVNALELDDSALYLCASSPGLRAYEQYFGPGTRLTVT.

V gene TRBV6-1 combines with J gene TRBJ2-3, with TRBD1 as a possible D gene (6 bases). The CDR3 length is 16 residues. The germline V and J ends were trimmed by 0 bases and 2 bases, with 12 bases remaining between them. Germline lookup yields CDR1 MNHNS and CDR2 SASEGT. CDR3 nucleotides: TGTGCCAGCAGTGAAGCGCCAGGGGCGGTCACAGATACGCAGTATTTT. Its translation is CASSEAPGAVTDTQYF.

This chain links TRBV4-1 with TRBJ2-5; D may be TRBD2 (6 bases). Germline-derived CDR1 and CDR2 are MGHRA and YSYEKL. The CDR3 is made up of 14 amino acids. V dropped 4 bases and J dropped 3 bases, with 12 bases sitting between them. As DNA, the CDR3 is TGCGCCAGCAGCCGGGGACTCTTGGAAGAGACCCAGTACTTC. Protein product: CASSRGLLEETQYF.

Written as DNA, the CDR3 is TGTGCCAGCAGCCAAATCGGGGGGTCAGGCTACGAGCAGTACTTC. It is translated as CASSQIGGSGYEQYF. V is TRBV6-5 and J is TRBJ2-7, with 7 bases identical to TRBD2. Germline-derived CDR1 and CDR2 are MNHEY and SVGAGI. This CDR3 spans 15 amino acids. The V segment lost 6 bases and the J segment 3 bases; nucleotides outside the gene matches: 11.

V is TRBV11-2 and J is TRBJ2-1; TRBD1 agrees at 9 bases. The CDR3 is made up of 19 amino acids. CDR1 is SGHAT and CDR2 is FQNNGV in the germline V gene. With 7 bases clipped from V and 0 bases from J, the junction kept 16 bases outside the gene matches. The CDR3 DNA reads as TGTGCCAGCAAGAGCCGGGACAGGGCTAGGCGGAGCTCCTACAATGAGCAGTTCTTC. As protein: CASKSRDRARRSSYNEQFF.

The CDR3 protein is CATKCWGQGRYEQYF. In nucleotides, the CDR3 is TGTGCCACCAAATGTTGGGGACAGGGACGCTACGAGCAGTACTTC. The chain links TRBV24-1 to TRBJ2-7; the match to TRBD1 covers 9 bases. CDR3 length equals 15 residues. The germline V gene has CDR1 KGHDR and CDR2 SFDVKD. V dropped 8 bases and J dropped 3; count of bases not matched to a gene: 10.

This sequence joins TRBV5-1 and TRBJ2-5, with D perhaps TRBD1 (6 bases). The CDR3 has 15 amino acids. V was shortened by 4 bases and J by 2 bases, with 15 bases between the two germline ends. The germline V gene encodes CDR1 SGHRS and CDR2 YFSETQ. The CDR3 nucleotides are TGCGCCAGCAGCCAAGGACAGACAGGACAAGAGACCCAGTACTTC. It translates to CASSQGQTGQETQYF.

This clone was found a few times. The chain links TRBV11-2 to TRBJ1-2, with D uncertain. Germline CDR1 is SGHAT and CDR2 is FQNNGV. CDR3 size: 11 residues. Trimming removed 3 bases at V and 9 bases at J, with 8 bases between. CDR3 nucleotides: TGTGCCAGCAGCTTTACGGCGAGCTACACCTTC. Its translation is CASSFTASYTF.

By share, this clone counts as large. This chain joins TRBV3-1 (or the pseudogene TRBV3-2) and TRBJ1-1; tentative D call: TRBD1 (5 bases). Trimming left V 3 bases short and J 3 bases short, with 17 bases between. Germline V lookup: CDR1 LGHDT, CDR2 YNNKEL (reference sequence). The length of the CDR3 is 16 residues. The CDR3 bases are TGTGCCAGCAGCCAGGGGGTACAGTTCGGGGACACTGAAGCTTTCTTT. Encoded protein: CASSQGVQFGDTEAFF.

The rearrangement links TRBV18 to TRBJ1-6, with D uncertain. The germline gives CDR1 KGHSH, CDR2 LQKENI. Trimming removed 4 bases from V and 0 bases from J, with 13 bases in between. This CDR3 is built from 17 residues. CDR3 nucleotide sequence: TGTGCCAGCTCACAAACGGACCGGAGCTCCTATAATTCACCCCTCCACTTT. As protein: CASSQTDRSSYNSPLHF.

This clone was recorded a few times. This chain connects TRBV18 to TRBJ2-7, with TRBD1 matching 7 bases. Per the germline V gene, CDR1 is KGHSH and CDR2 is LQKENI. This CDR3 comprises 14 residues. V shed 4 bases and J 2 bases; nucleotides not matched to a gene: 5. This CDR3 reads CASSRDRAPYEQYF. The DNA of the CDR3 is TGTGCCAGCTCACGAGACAGGGCCCCCTACGAGCAGTACTTC.

V and J are TRBV27 and TRBJ2-5, with no clear D. Trimming took off 7 bases at V and 4 bases at J, with 19 bases between the two ends. This CDR3 is 15 amino acids long. Germline-derived CDR1 and CDR2 are MNHEY and SMNVEV (reference sequence). The CDR3 sequence: CASKTWEGAGETQYF. Here the CDR3 DNA reads TGTGCCAGCAAGACTTGGGAAGGTGCTGGAGAGACCCAGTACTTC.

The chain carries TRBV18 and TRBJ2-7, with 9 nucleotides matching TRBD2. Germline loops: CDR1 KGHSH, CDR2 LQKENI. V was pared by 3 bases and J by 0 bases, with 9 bases of the junction left unmatched. This CDR3 region has 17 residues. CDR3 loop: CASSPPGLAQSSYEQYF. The CDR3 bases are TGTGCCAGCTCACCCCCGGGACTAGCCCAAAGCTCCTACGAGCAGTACTTC.

The rearrangement links TRBV14 to TRBJ2-5, with TRBD2 identical over 8 bases. The CDR3 has 20 residues. Germline V gives CDR1 SGHDN, CDR2 FVKESK. V gave up 0 bases and J gave up 4 bases; unmatched junction bases: 19. The CDR3 nucleotides read TGTGCCAGCAGCCAAGATGCCCCACTCCGAGCGGGAGTCTTAGGAGAGACCCAGTACTTC. Encoded protein: CASSQDAPLRAGVLGETQYF.

The count of this clone is one. The chain is built from TRBV18 and TRBJ1-1, with D possibly being TRBD1 (5 bases). V gave up 3 bases and J gave up 2 bases, with 7 bases separating them. Germline CDR1 and CDR2: KGHSH and LQKENI. This CDR3 comprises 13 residues. The CDR3 protein is CASSPQGNTEAFF. CDR3 DNA sequence: TGTGCCAGCTCACCCCAGGGTAACACTGAAGCTTTCTTT.

This clone was counted only a few times. This chain connects TRBV5-1 to TRBJ2-2; no firm D call. Trimming took 0 bases from V and 2 from J, leaving 5 bases between them. The length of the CDR3 is 14 residues. CDR1 is SGHRS, CDR2 YFSETQ, per germline. DNA for the CDR3: TGCGCCAGCAGCTTGGACTTAAACACCGGGGAGCTGTTTTTT. It codes for CASSLDLNTGELFF.

The chain recombines TRBV5-1 with TRBJ2-3; TRBD2 matches 9 bases. Germline V gene data show CDR1 as SGHRS and CDR2 as YFSETQ. Losses at the gene ends were 1 base for V and 4 bases for J; bases not matched to a gene: 10. The CDR3 has 17 residues. This CDR3 reads CASSLSVGAGGADTQYF. Written as DNA, the CDR3 is TGCGCCAGCAGCTTGTCGGTTGGAGCGGGAGGCGCAGATACGCAGTATTTT.